The rows below give T cell receptor beta chains drawn from one sample of a study of T cell changes during pregnancy in multiple sclerosis. Clones were read by immunoSEQ multiplex PCR, and TCRdb kept only the in-frame ones, dropping some. Of 50,000 to 60,000 clones in the sample, around 92% were seen once. Specimen: CD4+ T cells from peripheral blood mononuclear cells, collected after pregnancy. The receptors originated from a female donor in good health, enrolled as a control in a pregnancy study. Each CDR3 is given with its conserved first and last residue. The order of the fields is J gene, D gene, CDR3 length, V gene, clone size, CDR3 DNA, CDR3 protein. D genes are given only for firm matches. For some rows the clone size is stated as once, few or many, or as a class when expanded; others skip it.

TRBJ1-6 NA 15 TRBV5-6 NA TGTGCCAGCAGCAATCGACAGATCTATAATTCACCCCTCCACTTT CASSNRQIYNSPLHF
TRBJ2-3 TRBD2 15 TRBV6-5 NA TGTGCCAGCAGGCCCGGGGGGGCCCATGAAGATACGCAGTATTTT CASRPGGAHEDTQYF
TRBJ2-3 TRBD2 15 TRBV5-5 once TGTGCCAGCAGCCCGAGGACTAGCGGGGCAGATACGCAGTATTTT CASSPRTSGADTQYF
TRBJ1-1 TRBD1 14 TRBV18 NA TGTGCCAGCTCGGCGGACAGGTTGTACACTGAAGCTTTCTTT CASSADRLYTEAFF
TRBJ2-7 TRBD1 14 TRBV6-6 NA TGTGCCAGCAGTTGGCAGACAGGGGTCGGCGAGCAGTACTTC CASSWQTGVGEQYF
TRBJ2-1 TRBD2 15 TRBV4-2 NA TGTGCCAGCAGCCAAACCGGGGGGGCCTTCGATGAGCAGTTCTTC CASSQTGGAFDEQFF
TRBJ2-3 TRBD1 14 TRBV5-1 NA TGCGCCAGTAGAGGGGGCGGAACCACAGATACGCAGTATTTT CASRGGGTTDTQYF
TRBJ2-5 TRBD1 15 TRBV28 NA TGTGCCAGCAGTGGGGGACAGTGGGATCGAGAGACCCAGTACTTC CASSGGQWDRETQYF
TRBJ2-7 TRBD2 15 TRBV19 NA TGTGCCAGTACCCCGACTAGCGGGGCTACCTACGAGCAGTACTTC CASTPTSGATYEQYF
TRBJ1-1 NA 14 TRBV19 once TGTGCCAGTAGTATAGTGACGGGTAACACTGAAGCTTTCTTT CASSIVTGNTEAFF